The present T cell receptor (beta chain) was sequenced within a study of CD8+ T cells in alopecia areata. The treatment denotes: oral pan-JAK inhibitor, 5-10 mg twice daily. In alopecia areata patients, both lesional scalp punch biopsies and peripheral blood were collected. The CDR3 is made up of 14 amino acids. CDR1 SGHRS and CDR2 YFSETQ come from the germline V gene. Between the trimmed V and J ends, which lost 4 bases and 0 bases, there was a span of 10 bases. As the sequencing template, cDNA was produced by extracting RNA and reverse transcribing it. Clones were sequenced by immunoSEQ multiplex PCR, and TCRdb holds only the in-frame ones, with some missing. The table records 150,000 to 200,000 clones, about 60% of them present only once.

The sequenced sample was CD8+ T cells sorted from blood, obtained at week 24, from a patient treated with tofacitinib. This clonotype originated in a human donor with alopecia areata. The V and J genes are TRBV5-1 and TRBJ1-2; D call uncertain. CDR3 bases: TGCGCCAGCAGCCCCCAGCCGTCTAACTATGGCTACACCTTC. This encodes CASSPQPSNYGYTF.